These T cell receptor beta chains were read from a single sample in a study of cytomegalovirus exposure and HLA in healthy donors. Using immunoSEQ multiplex PCR, the repertoire was profiled, and TCRdb retains in-frame clones only, with some absent. The table lists some 200,000 clones, around nine tenths of them singletons, with about 0.95% in the top ten. Sequenced: PBMCs. These receptors came from a woman under 30 in good health and CMV-seronegative. The CDR3 runs from the conserved cysteine through the conserved F or W. D genes are given only for firm matches. The listing skips clone size in some rows; elsewhere it reads once, few, many or a size class.

v_gene,d_gene,j_gene,abundance,CDR3aa,CDR3nt
TRBV5-1,TRBD2,TRBJ2-3,NA,CASSSGAGGFTDTQYF,TGCGCCAGCAGCTCAGGAGCGGGAGGCTTTACAGATACGCAGTATTTT
TRBV30,TRBD1,TRBJ2-2,few,CAWSVTYGQAGELFF,TGTGCCTGGAGTGTCACTTACGGACAGGCCGGGGAGCTGTTTTTT
TRBV14,NA,TRBJ1-2,NA,CASSLLAGANYGYTF,TGTGCCAGCAGTCTCTTAGCGGGAGCTAACTATGGCTACACCTTC
TRBV4-1,NA,TRBJ1-2,NA,CASSQDVGLNYGYTF,TGCGCCAGCAGCCAAGATGTGGGCCTTAACTATGGCTACACCTTC
TRBV5-6,NA,TRBJ1-1,NA,CASSLRRGLTEAFF,TGTGCCAGCAGCTTGCGCAGGGGATTGACTGAAGCTTTCTTT
TRBV20-1,NA,TRBJ2-5,NA,CSARAWETQYF,TGCAGTGCTAGGGCTTGGGAGACCCAGTACTTC
TRBV6-4,TRBD1,TRBJ2-3,NA,CARGDRTGLDTQYF,TGTGCCAGGGGGGACCGGACAGGGCTGGATACGCAGTATTTT
TRBV7-2,NA,TRBJ2-3,few,CASSLEGRRGPDTQYF,TGTGCCAGCAGCTTAGAGGGTCGGAGGGGACCAGATACGCAGTATTTT
TRBV19,NA,TRBJ2-2,NA,CASSTYTGELFF,TGTGCCAGTAGTACGTACACCGGGGAGCTGTTTTTT
TRBV7-3,TRBD2,TRBJ2-2,once,CASSPGTSAGGELFF,TGTGCCAGCAGCCCCGGGACTAGCGCAGGCGGGGAGCTGTTTTTT
TRBV2,TRBD2,TRBJ2-1,few,CASTGLLSSGYNNEQFF,TGTGCCAGCACCGGATTACTGTCTAGCGGGTACAACAATGAGCAGTTCTTC
TRBV27,TRBD1,TRBJ1-1,NA,CAVQTTPGGTEAFF,TGTGCCGTACAGACAACCCCAGGGGGGACTGAAGCTTTCTTT
TRBV27,NA,TRBJ1-4,NA,CASSGGGEFNEKLFF,TGTGCCAGCAGTGGTGGGGGGGAATTTAATGAAAAACTGTTTTTT
TRBV9,NA,TRBJ2-2,NA,CASSTLAATGGELFF,TGTGCCAGCAGCACCTTAGCGGCCACGGGCGGGGAGCTGTTTTTT
TRBV27,TRBD1,TRBJ2-1,NA,CASRTGGAFNEQFF,TGTGCCAGTAGGACAGGGGGCGCTTTCAATGAGCAGTTCTTC